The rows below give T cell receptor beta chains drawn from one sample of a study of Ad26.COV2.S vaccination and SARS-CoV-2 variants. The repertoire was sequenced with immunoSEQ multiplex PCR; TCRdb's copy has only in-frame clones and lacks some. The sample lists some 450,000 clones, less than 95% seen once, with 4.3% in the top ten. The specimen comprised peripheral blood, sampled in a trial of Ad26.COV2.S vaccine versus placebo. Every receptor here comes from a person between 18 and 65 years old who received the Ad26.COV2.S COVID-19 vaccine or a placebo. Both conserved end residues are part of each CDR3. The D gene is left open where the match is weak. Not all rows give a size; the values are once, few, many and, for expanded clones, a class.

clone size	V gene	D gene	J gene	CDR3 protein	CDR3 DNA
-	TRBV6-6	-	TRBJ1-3	CASFRGKAIYF	TGTGCCAGCTTTCGGGGAAAGGCCATATATTTT
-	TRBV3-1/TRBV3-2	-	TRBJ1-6	CASSRSGRYNSPLHF	TGTGCCAGCAGCCGATCAGGCAGATATAATTCACCCCTCCACTTT
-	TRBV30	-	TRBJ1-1	CAWSDRVDTEAFF	TGTGCCTGGAGTGACAGGGTCGACACTGAAGCTTTCTTT
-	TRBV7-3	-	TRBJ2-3	CASSFFFRDTQYF	TGTGCCAGCAGCTTCTTTTTTCGCGATACGCAGTATTTT
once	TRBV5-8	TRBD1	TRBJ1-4	CASSPGQGKGEKLFF	TGTGCCAGCAGCCCGGGACAGGGGAAAGGGGAAAAACTGTTTTTT
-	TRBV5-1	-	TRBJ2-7	CASSLGTEQYF	TGCGCCAGCAGCCTGGGGACAGAGCAGTACTTC
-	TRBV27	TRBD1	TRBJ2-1	CASSPRDRASEQFF	TGTGCCAGCAGTCCGCGGGACAGGGCGAGTGAGCAGTTCTTC
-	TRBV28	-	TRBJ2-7	CASSSGPIYEQYF	TGTGCCAGCAGTTCAGGACCGATCTACGAGCAGTACTTC
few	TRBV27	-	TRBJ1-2	CASSLNLPTVSNYGYTF	TGTGCCAGCAGTTTGAACCTCCCGACAGTATCTAACTATGGCTACACCTTC
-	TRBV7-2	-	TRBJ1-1	CASSFGRANTEAFF	TGTGCCAGCAGCTTCGGCAGGGCGAACACTGAAGCTTTCTTT
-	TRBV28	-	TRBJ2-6	CASSPTSGANVLTF	TGTGCCAGCAGTCCCACTTCTGGGGCCAACGTCCTGACTTTC
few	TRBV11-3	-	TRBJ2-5	CASSLGVPGYRQETQYF	TGTGCCAGCAGCTTAGGAGTGCCAGGGTATCGCCAAGAGACCCAGTACTTC
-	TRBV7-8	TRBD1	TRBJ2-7	CASSLPSTGFRNEQYF	TGTGCCAGCAGCTTACCCTCGACAGGGTTTAGGAACGAGCAGTACTTC
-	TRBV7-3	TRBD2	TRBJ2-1	CASSLKLAGEEFF	TGTGCCAGCAGCTTAAAACTAGCGGGAGAGGAGTTCTTC
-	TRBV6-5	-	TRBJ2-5	CASSRNRDNQETQYF	TGTGCCAGCAGCCGCAACCGGGACAACCAAGAGACCCAGTACTTC
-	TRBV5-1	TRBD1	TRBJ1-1	CASSLGYRGRGTEAFF	TGCGCCAGCAGCTTGGGTTACAGGGGGCGCGGGACTGAAGCTTTCTTT
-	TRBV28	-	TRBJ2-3	CASTSTDTQYF	TGTGCCAGCACTAGCACAGATACGCAGTATTTT
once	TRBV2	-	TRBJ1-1	CASSEVGFGTEAFF	TGTGCCAGCAGTGAAGTAGGTTTCGGCACTGAAGCTTTCTTT
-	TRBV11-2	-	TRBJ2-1	CASSFGTLGANEQFF	TGTGCCAGCAGCTTCGGTACTTTGGGGGCCAATGAGCAGTTCTTC
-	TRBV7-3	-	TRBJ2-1	CASSFWPTSNNEQFF	TGTGCCAGCAGCTTTTGGCCCACGAGCAACAATGAGCAGTTCTTC
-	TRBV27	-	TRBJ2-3	CASSLNGWASTDTQYF	TGTGCCAGCAGTTTAAACGGTTGGGCTAGCACAGATACGCAGTATTTT
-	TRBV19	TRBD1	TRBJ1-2	CASSIPGQGWNYGYTF	TGTGCCAGTAGTATCCCGGGACAGGGTTGGAACTATGGCTACACCTTC
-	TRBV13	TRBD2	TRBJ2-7	CASSQRDYSYEQYF	TGTGCCAGCAGCCAACGGGACTATTCCTACGAGCAGTACTTC
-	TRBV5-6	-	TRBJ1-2	CASSKTGLGYGYTF	TGTGCCAGCAGCAAAACAGGGCTGGGCTATGGCTACACCTTC
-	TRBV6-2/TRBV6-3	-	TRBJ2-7	CASSYSVYEQYF	TGTGCCAGCAGTTACTCGGTTTACGAGCAGTACTTC
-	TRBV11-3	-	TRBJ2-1	CASSLDVTSLHEQFF	TGTGCCAGCAGCTTAGATGTTACTAGCCTCCATGAGCAGTTCTTC
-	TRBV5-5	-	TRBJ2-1	CASSIRPQHSGLDYNEQFF	TGTGCCAGCAGCATTAGGCCCCAACATAGCGGCCTCGACTACAATGAGCAGTTCTTC
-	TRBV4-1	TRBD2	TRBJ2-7	CASSQGLAGLGQYF	TGCGCCAGCAGCCAAGGACTAGCGGGACTGGGGCAGTACTTC
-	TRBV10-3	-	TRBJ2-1	CAISARGASSYNEQFF	TGTGCCATCAGCGCTCGGGGGGCTAGCTCCTACAATGAGCAGTTCTTC
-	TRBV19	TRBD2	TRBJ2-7	CASSIGGLADEQYF	TGTGCCAGTAGTATAGGGGGACTAGCAGACGAGCAGTACTTC
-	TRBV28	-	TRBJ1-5	CASSFRAWEPQHF	TGTGCCAGCAGTTTCAGGGCCTGGGAGCCCCAGCATTTT
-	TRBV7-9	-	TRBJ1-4	CASSFTGFNEKLFF	TGTGCCAGCAGCTTTACAGGGTTTAATGAAAAACTGTTTTTT
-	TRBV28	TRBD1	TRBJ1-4	CASRDRLGQGNEKLFF	TGTGCCAGCAGAGATAGACTTGGACAGGGCAATGAAAAACTGTTTTTT
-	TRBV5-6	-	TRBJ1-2	CASSLGTSYGYTF	TGTGCCAGCAGCCTAGGGACAAGCTATGGCTACACCTTC
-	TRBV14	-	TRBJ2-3	CASSPYGDTQYF	TGTGCCAGCAGCCCATACGGAGATACGCAGTATTTT
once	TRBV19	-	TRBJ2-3	CASRRSGVVAPQYF	TGTGCCAGTAGACGAAGCGGTGTCGTCGCCCCGCAGTATTTT
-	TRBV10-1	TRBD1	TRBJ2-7	CASPERGTGWCEQYF	TGCGCCAGCCCTGAGAGGGGGACAGGGTGGTGCGAGCAGTACTTC
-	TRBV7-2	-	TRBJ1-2	CASSSLTLGVGYGYTF	TGTGCCAGCAGCTCTCTTACCCTTGGGGTTGGCTATGGCTACACCTTC
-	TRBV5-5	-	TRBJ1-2	CASSLGVGARGVYGYTF	TGTGCCAGCAGCTTGGGGGTAGGGGCGCGAGGGGTCTATGGCTACACCTTC
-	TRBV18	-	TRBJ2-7	CASSPGGRFYEQYF	TGTGCCAGCTCACCAGGGGGGAGGTTTTACGAGCAGTACTTC
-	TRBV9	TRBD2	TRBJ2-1	CASSVSASGSNEQFF	TGTGCCAGCAGCGTATCGGCTAGCGGGAGTAATGAGCAGTTCTTC
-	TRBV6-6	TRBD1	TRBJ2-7	CASSYPQGPHPYEQYF	TGTGCCAGCAGTTACCCACAGGGGCCTCACCCCTACGAGCAGTACTTC
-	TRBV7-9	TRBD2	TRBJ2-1	CASSFRSSGSTYNEQFF	TGTGCCAGCAGCTTTCGATCTAGCGGGAGCACCTACAATGAGCAGTTCTTC
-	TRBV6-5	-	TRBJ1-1	CASSYTRANTEAFF	TGTGCCAGCAGTTATACGAGGGCGAACACTGAAGCTTTCTTT
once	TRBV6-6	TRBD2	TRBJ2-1	CAHRGGLAVHEQFF	TGTGCCCACAGGGGGGGACTAGCGGTACATGAGCAGTTCTTC
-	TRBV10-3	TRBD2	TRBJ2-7	CATRTSGELGEQYF	TGTGCCACCCGGACTAGCGGGGAATTGGGGGAGCAGTACTTC
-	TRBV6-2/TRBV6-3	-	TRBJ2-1	CASSYDGGYNEQFF	TGTGCCAGCAGTTACGACGGGGGCTACAATGAGCAGTTCTTC
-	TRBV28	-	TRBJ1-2	CASSPGSNYGYTF	TGTGCCAGCAGCCCAGGGTCTAACTATGGCTACACCTTC
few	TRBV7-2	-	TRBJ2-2	CASSLNVLSGELFF	TGTGCCAGCAGCTTAAATGTTCTGTCCGGGGAGCTGTTTTTT
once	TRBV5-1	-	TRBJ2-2	CASSIQGQNTGELFF	TGCGCCAGCAGCATCCAGGGACAGAACACCGGGGAGCTGTTTTTT
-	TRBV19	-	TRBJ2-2	CASSIDFPRSRTGELFF	TGTGCCAGTAGTATAGATTTTCCCCGTAGTCGAACCGGGGAGCTGTTTTTT
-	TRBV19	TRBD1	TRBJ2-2	CASSPERDRVPGELFF	TGTGCCAGTAGCCCGGAGCGGGACAGGGTACCCGGGGAGCTGTTTTTT
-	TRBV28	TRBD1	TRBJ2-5	CASSLPSGDSKETQYF	TGTGCCAGCAGTTTACCGTCTGGGGACAGCAAAGAGACCCAGTACTTC
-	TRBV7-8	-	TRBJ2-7	CASSSPRAGASYEQYF	TGTGCCAGCAGCTCCCCGAGGGCAGGGGCCTCCTACGAGCAGTACTTC
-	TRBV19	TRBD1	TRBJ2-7	CASSLAGGPDSYEQYF	TGTGCCAGTAGTCTGGCAGGGGGACCGGACTCCTACGAGCAGTACTTC
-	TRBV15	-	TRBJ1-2	CATSRDREYRIYGYTF	TGTGCCACCAGCAGAGATAGGGAGTACAGAATCTATGGCTACACCTTC
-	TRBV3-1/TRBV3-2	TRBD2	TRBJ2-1	CASSQEGLAGGRLYNEQFF	TGTGCCAGCAGCCAAGAGGGACTAGCGGGAGGACGGCTCTACAATGAGCAGTTCTTC